This T cell receptor beta chain was identified in a study of T cell repertoires in cytomegalovirus infection. Study-level information: CMV infection together with matching HLA type was indicated by public TCR beta signatures.

Comments on this clonotype: The antigen is not known.

V lost 5 bases to trimming and J lost 5 bases; unmatched junction nucleotides: 6. The germline CDR1 and CDR2 sequences are SEHNR and FQNEAQ (reference sequence). This CDR3 is built from 14 residues. One entry per CDR3 protein, called by TCRdb with MiXCR from the reads. The table lists around 250,000 distinct CDR3 sequences, about 17% of them singletons. Broader study findings: In two of eight donors, the top clonotype was HLA-C-restricted CMV-specific. People with CMV and the relevant HLA were identified by cumulative public TCR beta family frequency.

This chain joins TRBV7-9 and TRBJ2-5; 9 bases agree with TRBD1. The specimen was CD8+ T cells from PBMCs. This receptor was identified in a human donor in good health (CMV status not recorded). Some clones in this sample may be carry-over from other donors' samples. CDR3 nucleotide sequence: TGTGCCAGCAGCCAGGACAGGGGCCCGGAGACCCAGTACTTC. As protein: CASSQDRGPETQYF.